Below are 13 T cell receptor beta chains sequenced from a single sample in a study of CD8 T cells in Susac syndrome. Reverse transcription of roughly 0.5 to 1 ug RNA was carried out with random hexamers. One entry per CDR3 protein, called by TCRdb with MiXCR from the immunoSEQ multiplex PCR reads. The sample gives approximately 80,000 distinct CDR3 sequences, around 94% of which show up once; about 0.5% is in the top ten. The material sequenced was CD8+ T cells from PBMCs. All receptors derive from a human donor with Susac syndrome.

This rearrangement joins TRBV6-2 or TRBV6-3 to TRBJ2-7; 8 positions match TRBD2. With 7 bases clipped from V and 2 bases from J, the junction kept 10 bases outside the gene matches. Germline values: CDR1 MNHEY, CDR2 SVGEGT. The length of the CDR3 is 15 residues. CDR3 nucleotide sequence: TGTGCCAGCACCCAGAAGCGGGGGTGGGCCTACGAGCAGTACTTC. This translates into CASTQKRGWAYEQYF.

This clonotype has just a few counts. This sequence joins TRBV9 and TRBJ2-7; 9 nucleotides align to TRBD2. In germline, CDR1 is SGDLS, CDR2 YYNGEE. The CDR3 extends over 14 amino acids. Trimming cost V 4 bases and J 3 bases; bases outside gene matches: 5. The CDR3 sequence is CASSLGSGGYEQYF. CDR3 nucleotide sequence: TGTGCCAGCAGCCTGGGTAGCGGGGGCTACGAGCAGTACTTC.

The CDR3 DNA sequence: TGTGCCAGCAGTTCAGGGGCGAACACTGAAGCTTTCTTT. It encodes CASSSGANTEAFF. The chain uses TRBV27 and TRBJ1-1; weak D call: TRBD1 (6 bases). The CDR3 spans 13 residues. The V and J ends lost 4 bases and 1 base respectively, with 7 bases between them. Per germline, CDR1 MNHEY and CDR2 SMNVEV (reference sequence).

The gene calls are TRBV7-9 and TRBJ2-7; a weak D match, TRBD1 (8 bases). Germline V gives CDR1 SEHNR, CDR2 FQNEAQ (reference sequence). Trimming took off 4 bases at V and 11 bases at J, with 27 bases between the two ends. The CDR3 runs 16 residues. The CDR3 loop reads CASSSGRTFWTGREYF. CDR3 coding DNA: TGTGCCAGCAGCTCCGGGAGAACCTTCTGGACAGGGAGGGAGTACTTC.

A few counts support this clonotype. V gene TRBV9 combines with J gene TRBJ1-2; the D is unclear. Germline lookup yields CDR1 SGDLS and CDR2 YYNGEE. The germline V and J ends were trimmed by 5 bases and 4 bases, with 9 bases remaining between them. CDR3 size: 12 residues. The CDR3 loop is CASSPPGYGYTF. CDR3 nucleotide sequence: TGTGCCAGCAGTCCTCCGGGCTATGGCTACACCTTC.

V gene TRBV2 combines with J gene TRBJ1-2; D perhaps matches TRBD1 (5 bases). V lost 2 bases and J 6 bases, leaving 13 bases between the germline ends. The CDR3 is made up of 14 amino acids. The germline CDR1 and CDR2 sequences are SNHLY and FYNNEI. CDR3 loop: CASSERGPAHGYTF. CDR3 DNA sequence: TGTGCCAGCAGTGAAAGGGGACCCGCTCATGGCTACACCTTC.

This chain connects TRBV14 to TRBJ2-5; D is unclear. There are 15 residues in the CDR3. Trimming cost V 4 bases and J 5 bases, with 17 bases left between them. CDR1 is SGHDN and CDR2 is FVKESK in the germline V gene. CDR3 sequence: CASSLDLEVLETQYF. As DNA, the CDR3 is TGTGCCAGCAGCCTGGACCTTGAGGTTCTCGAGACCCAGTACTTC.

This clonotype has a single count. V is TRBV2 and J is TRBJ1-2; 11 positions match TRBD1. The J segment lost 0 bases and the V segment lost 8 bases, leaving 5 bases of the junction unmatched. CDR3 size: 15 residues. Per germline, CDR1 SNHLY and CDR2 FYNNEI. This CDR3 is CASPDRGHANYGYTF. CDR3 DNA: TGTGCCAGCCCGGACAGGGGGCATGCTAACTATGGCTACACCTTC.

The chain has TRBV6-5 and TRBJ2-1; D ambiguous. Trimming pared 1 base from V and 8 bases from J, leaving 3 bases between. Germline CDR1 MNHEY, CDR2 SVGAGI. The CDR3 has 11 amino acids. CDR3 nucleotide sequence: TGTGCCAGCAGTTACTATCATGAGCAGTTCTTC. This sequence encodes CASSYYHEQFF.

The rearrangement joins TRBV5-1 to TRBJ1-2; D not resolved. CDR3 size: 12 residues. In germline, CDR1 is SGHRS, CDR2 YFSETQ. The V end was cut by 6 bases, the J end by 3 bases, with 9 bases between. CDR3 bases: TGCGCCAGCATATCGCCAGACTATGGCTACACCTTC. Encoded protein: CASISPDYGYTF.

This clonotype was found once. The V and J genes are TRBV9 and TRBJ2-7; no reliable D call. The CDR3 sequence is 14 residues long. Trimming took 0 bases from V and 6 from J, leaving 13 bases between them. In germline, CDR1 is SGDLS, CDR2 YYNGEE. In DNA, the CDR3 is TGTGCCAGCAGCGTAGGTCAGGATCTTTCCGAGCAGTACTTC. Translated, it gives CASSVGQDLSEQYF.

V usage is TRBV28 and J usage is TRBJ2-1; 8 bases align to TRBD2. The length of the CDR3 is 15 residues. The J segment lost 7 bases and the V segment lost 4 bases, leaving 9 bases of the junction unmatched. Germline V CDR1 and CDR2: MDHEN, SYDVKM. CDR3 protein: CASSSPIRGGNEQFF. Here the CDR3 DNA reads TGTGCCAGCAGTTCCCCCATTCGGGGGGGTAATGAGCAGTTCTTC. The complete variable domain, with remaining parts taken from reference TRBV28 and TRBJ2-1, reads DVKVTQSSRYLVKRTGEKVFLECVQDMDHENMFWYRQDPGLGLRLIYFSYDVKMKEKGDIPEGYSVSREKKERFSLILESASTNQTSMYLCASSSPIRGGNEQFFGPGTRLTVL.

The rearrangement links TRBV29-1 to TRBJ2-2; no firm D call. This CDR3 comprises 16 residues. Germline CDR1 is SQVTM and CDR2 is ANQGSEA. V was clipped by 2 bases and J by 2 bases, with 15 bases between them. This chain's CDR3 is CSVELRGPSNTGELFF. In DNA, the CDR3 is TGCAGCGTTGAATTGAGAGGTCCAAGTAACACCGGGGAGCTGTTTTTT.